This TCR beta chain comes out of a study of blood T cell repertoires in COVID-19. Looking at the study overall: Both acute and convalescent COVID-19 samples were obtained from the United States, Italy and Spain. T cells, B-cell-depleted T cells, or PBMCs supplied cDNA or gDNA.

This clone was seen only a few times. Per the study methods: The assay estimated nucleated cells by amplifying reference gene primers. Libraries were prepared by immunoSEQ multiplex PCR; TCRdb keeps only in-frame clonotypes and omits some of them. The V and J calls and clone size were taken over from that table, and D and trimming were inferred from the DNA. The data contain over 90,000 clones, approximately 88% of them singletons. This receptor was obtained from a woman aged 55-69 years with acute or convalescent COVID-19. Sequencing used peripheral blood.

The CDR3 spells CGTSLSLGNYEQYF. The CDR3 DNA follows: TGTGGGACTAGCTTGAGCTTGGGAAACTACGAGCAGTACTTC. The genes are TRBV10-3 and TRBJ2-7; 8 positions match TRBD2. This CDR3 spans 14 amino acids. Per the germline V gene, CDR1 is ENHRY and CDR2 is SYGVKD.